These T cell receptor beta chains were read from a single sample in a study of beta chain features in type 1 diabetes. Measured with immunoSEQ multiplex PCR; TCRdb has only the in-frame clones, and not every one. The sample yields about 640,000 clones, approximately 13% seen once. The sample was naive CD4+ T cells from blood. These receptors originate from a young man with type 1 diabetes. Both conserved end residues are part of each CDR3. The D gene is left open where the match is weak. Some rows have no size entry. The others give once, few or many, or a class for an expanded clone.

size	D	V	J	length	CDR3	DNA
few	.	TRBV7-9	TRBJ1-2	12	CASTLRDRPYTF	TGTGCCAGCACGTTAAGAGACAGACCCTACACCTTC
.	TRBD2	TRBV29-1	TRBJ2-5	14	CSVGTSGAQETQYF	TGCAGCGTGGGAACTAGCGGGGCTCAAGAGACCCAGTACTTC
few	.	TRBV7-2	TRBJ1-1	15	CASTASPGMNTEAFF	TGTGCCAGCACCGCTTCCCCAGGGATGAACACTGAAGCTTTCTTT
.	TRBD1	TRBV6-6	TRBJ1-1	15	CASSFGTGVDTEAFF	TGTGCCAGCAGTTTCGGGACAGGGGTGGACACTGAAGCTTTCTTT
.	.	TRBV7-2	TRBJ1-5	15	CASSLWSVDNQPQHF	TGTGCCAGCAGCTTATGGTCAGTAGACAATCAGCCCCAGCATTTT
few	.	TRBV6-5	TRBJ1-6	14	CASSYEGRESPLHF	TGTGCCAGCAGTTACGAGGGGCGGGAATCACCCCTCCACTTT
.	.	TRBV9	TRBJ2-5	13	CASSGSALETQYF	TGTGCCAGCAGCGGTAGCGCCCTAGAGACCCAGTACTTC
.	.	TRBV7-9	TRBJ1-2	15	CASSIKSGTDNGYTF	TGTGCCAGCAGCATAAAATCGGGGACGGACAACGGCTACACCTTC
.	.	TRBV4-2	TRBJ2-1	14	CASSQDISYNEQFF	TGTGCCAGCAGCCAAGATATAAGCTACAATGAGCAGTTCTTC
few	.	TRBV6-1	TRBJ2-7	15	CASSEMGGSSYEQYF	TGTGCCAGCAGTGAAATGGGGGGCTCCTCCTACGAGCAGTACTTC
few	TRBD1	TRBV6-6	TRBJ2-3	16	CASSYSPTGNTDTQYF	TGTGCCAGCAGTTACTCGCCGACAGGGAACACAGATACGCAGTATTTT
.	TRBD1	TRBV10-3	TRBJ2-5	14	CAISEGTGGETQYF	TGTGCCATCAGTGAGGGCACAGGGGGAGAGACCCAGTACTTC
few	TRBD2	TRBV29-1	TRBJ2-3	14	CSVESSGGTDTQYF	TGCAGCGTTGAGTCCAGCGGGGGGACCGATACGCAGTATTTT
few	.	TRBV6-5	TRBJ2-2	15	CASSSTNLGTGELFF	TGTGCCAGCAGTTCTACTAACTTAGGCACCGGGGAGCTGTTTTTT
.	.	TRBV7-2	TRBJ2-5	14	CASSPRQPQETQYF	TGTGCCAGCAGCCCCCGACAGCCACAAGAGACCCAGTACTTC
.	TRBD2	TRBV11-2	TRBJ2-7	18	CASSLDFRSGGISYEQYF	TGTGCCAGCAGCTTAGATTTCAGGAGCGGGGGCATCTCCTACGAGCAGTACTTC
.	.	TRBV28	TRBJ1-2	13	CASSSAGDYGYTF	TGTGCCAGCAGTTCTGCAGGGGACTATGGCTACACCTTC
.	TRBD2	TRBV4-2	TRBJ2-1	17	CASSQGVSGGAVNEQFF	TGTGCCAGCAGCCAGGGCGTTAGCGGGGGGGCGGTCAATGAGCAGTTCTTC
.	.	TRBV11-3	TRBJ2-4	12	CAAPASKNIQYF	TGTGCCGCCCCCGCCTCCAAAAACATTCAGTACTTC
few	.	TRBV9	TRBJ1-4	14	CASSVGQPPEKLFF	TGTGCCAGCAGCGTAGGGCAGCCACCCGAAAAACTGTTTTTT
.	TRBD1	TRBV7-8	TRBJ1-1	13	CASSRGQGDSAFF	TGTGCCAGCAGCAGAGGACAGGGAGATTCGGCTTTCTTT
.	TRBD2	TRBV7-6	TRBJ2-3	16	CASSARTSGSRDTQYF	TGTGCCAGCAGCGCCCGGACTAGCGGCTCGAGAGATACGCAGTATTTT
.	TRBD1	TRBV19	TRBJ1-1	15	CASSRRTGENTEAFF	TGTGCCAGTAGTCGAAGGACAGGGGAGAACACTGAAGCTTTCTTT
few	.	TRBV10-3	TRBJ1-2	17	CAISAQGTTRYNYGYTF	TGTGCCATCAGTGCTCAGGGAACAACCCGATATAACTATGGCTACACCTTC
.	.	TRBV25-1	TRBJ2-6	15	CASSEFHSGANVLTF	TGTGCCAGCAGTGAATTTCACTCTGGGGCCAACGTCCTGACTTTC
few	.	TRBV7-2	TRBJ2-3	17	CASSLAQTRTFTDTQYF	TGTGCCAGCAGCTTAGCTCAAACTCGCACCTTTACAGATACGCAGTATTTT
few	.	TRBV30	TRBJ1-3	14	CAWSLTFSGNTIYF	TGTGCCTGGAGTTTGACTTTCTCTGGAAACACCATATATTTT
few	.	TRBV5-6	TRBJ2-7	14	CASSLKPGPYEQYF	TGTGCCAGCAGCTTGAAGCCAGGTCCCTACGAGCAGTACTTC
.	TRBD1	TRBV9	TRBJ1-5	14	CASSVTGGGQPQHF	TGTGCCAGCAGCGTAACAGGGGGTGGACAGCCCCAGCATTTT
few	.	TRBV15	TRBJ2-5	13	CATSGQLQETQYF	TGTGCCACCAGCGGCCAGCTCCAGGAGACCCAGTACTTC
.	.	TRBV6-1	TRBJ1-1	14	CASSLTGTNTEAFF	TGTGCCAGCAGTTTAACAGGCACGAACACTGAAGCTTTCTTT
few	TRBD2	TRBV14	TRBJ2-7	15	CASSQASGGFYEQYF	TGTGCCAGCAGCCAAGCGTCGGGGGGTTTCTACGAGCAGTACTTC
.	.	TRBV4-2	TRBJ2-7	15	CASSQVGGELYEQYF	TGTGCCAGCAGCCAAGTCGGCGGGGAGCTCTACGAGCAGTACTTC
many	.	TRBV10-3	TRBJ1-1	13	CATEGDMNTEAFF	TGTGCCACCGAAGGGGACATGAACACTGAAGCTTTCTTT
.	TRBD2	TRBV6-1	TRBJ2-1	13	CASNLAGGDEQFF	TGTGCCAGCAATCTAGCGGGAGGGGATGAGCAGTTCTTC
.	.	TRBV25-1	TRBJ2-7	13	CASSDSRSYEQYF	TGTGCCAGCAGCGATTCTAGGTCCTACGAGCAGTACTTC
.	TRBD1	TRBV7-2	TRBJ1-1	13	CASSSGQLNEAFF	TGTGCCAGCAGCTCGGGACAGCTAAATGAAGCTTTCTTT
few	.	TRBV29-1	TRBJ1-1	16	CSVDGVDGRGLTEAFF	TGCAGCGTTGATGGAGTCGACGGACGGGGTTTAACTGAAGCTTTCTTT